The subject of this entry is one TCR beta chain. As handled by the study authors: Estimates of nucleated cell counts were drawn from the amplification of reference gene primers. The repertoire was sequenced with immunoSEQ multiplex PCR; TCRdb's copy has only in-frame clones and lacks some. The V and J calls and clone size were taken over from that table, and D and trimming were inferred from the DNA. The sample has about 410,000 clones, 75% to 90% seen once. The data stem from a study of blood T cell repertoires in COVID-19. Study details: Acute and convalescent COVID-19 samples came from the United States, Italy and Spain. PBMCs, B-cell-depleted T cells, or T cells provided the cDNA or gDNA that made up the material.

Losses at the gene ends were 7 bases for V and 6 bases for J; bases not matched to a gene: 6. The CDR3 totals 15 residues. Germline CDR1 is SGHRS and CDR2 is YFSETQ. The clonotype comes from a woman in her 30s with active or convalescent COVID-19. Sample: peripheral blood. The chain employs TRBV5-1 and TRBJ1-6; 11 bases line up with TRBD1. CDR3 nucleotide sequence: TGCGCCAGCGGAAGGACAGGGGGCTTTAATTCACCCCTCCACTTT. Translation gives CASGRTGGFNSPLHF.